Listed here are 28 T cell receptor beta chains from one sample, sequenced in a study of T cell responses to AZD1222 COVID-19 vaccine. Assay used: immunoSEQ multiplex PCR; TCRdb lists only in-frame clones, some missing. The data contain over 130,000 clones, roughly 90% of them seen just once; the ten biggest clones take up 2.5% to 3.5%. The source was peripheral blood, collected 28 days after the second AZD1222 dose. These receptors all stem from an adult who received the AZD1222 COVID-19 vaccine.

V usage is TRBV7-9 and J usage is TRBJ2-7; D uncertain. V was cut by 3 bases and J by 0 bases, with 9 bases left in between. The CDR3 spans 14 residues. Germline assignment: CDR1 SEHNR and CDR2 FQNEAQ (reference sequence). CDR3 nucleotide sequence: TGTGCCAGCAGCTTCCCCCCCGGCTCCTACGAGCAGTACTTC. Translated, it gives CASSFPPGSYEQYF.

The V gene is TRBV9, the J gene TRBJ2-1; either TRBD1 or TRBD2 may supply D (5 bases each). This CDR3 comprises 16 residues. The V end was cut by 3 bases, the J end by 6 bases, with 19 bases between. Germline CDR1 reads SGDLS; CDR2 reads YYNGEE. The CDR3 nucleotides read TGTGCCAGCAGCGCCCCAGGGACGGCCCTCTCCAATGAGCAGTTCTTC. It specifies CASSAPGTALSNEQFF.

The rearrangement joins TRBV5-5 to TRBJ2-7; no reliable D call. CDR3 size: 11 residues. Between the trimmed V and J ends, which lost 4 bases and 4 bases, there was a span of 6 bases. CDR1 is SGHKS, CDR2 YYEKEE, per germline (reference sequence). The CDR3 loop reads CASSVEYEQYF. DNA for the CDR3: TGTGCCAGCAGCGTAGAGTACGAGCAGTACTTC.

The chain uses TRBV5-6 and TRBJ1-2; possibly TRBD1 for D (6 bases). The V gene lost 3 bases and the J gene lost 8 bases, with 11 bases spanning the gap. There are 12 residues in the CDR3. Germline CDR1 and CDR2: SGHDT and YYEEEE. In nucleotides, the CDR3 is TGTGCCAGCAGCTCAGGGGTGAGGGGCTACACCTTC. It is translated as CASSSGVRGYTF.

V usage is TRBV30 and J usage is TRBJ1-1; D remains unclear. The CDR3 covers 11 residues. Germline-derived CDR1 and CDR2 are GTSNPN and SVGIG (reference sequence). The V end lost 1 base, the J end lost 10 bases, and 10 bases lay between the germline ends. CDR3 sequence: CAWSGSTRAFF. The CDR3 region has the DNA TGTGCCTGGAGTGGCTCGACAAGAGCTTTCTTT.

V usage is TRBV5-1 and J usage is TRBJ1-3; 7 nucleotides match TRBD1. CDR3 size: 14 residues. V was pared by 0 bases and J by 3 bases, with 0 bases of the junction left unmatched. The germline CDR1 and CDR2 sequences are SGHRS and YFSETQ. CDR3 protein: CASSLGTGGNTIYF. The CDR3 DNA sequence: TGCGCCAGCAGCTTGGGGACAGGTGGAAACACCATATATTTT.

This clone was picked up a small number of times. This sequence joins TRBV24-1 and TRBJ2-7, with a tentative D call TRBD2 (6 bases). CDR1 and CDR2 from the germline V gene are KGHDR and SFDVKD. The CDR3 extends over 15 amino acids. The germline V and J ends were trimmed by 3 bases and 0 bases, with 11 bases remaining between them. The CDR3 loop reads CATSDGTVTSYEQYF. CDR3 DNA sequence: TGTGCCACCAGTGATGGGACTGTAACCTCCTACGAGCAGTACTTC.

The rearrangement links TRBV7-6 to TRBJ2-3; 12 bases match TRBD2. Germline-derived CDR1 and CDR2 are SGHVS and FNYEAQ. With 3 bases clipped from V and 5 bases from J, the junction kept 6 bases outside the gene matches. This CDR3 has 16 residues. Here the CDR3 reads CASSFRLAGVLDTQYF. In DNA, the CDR3 is TGTGCCAGCAGCTTCAGACTAGCGGGAGTTCTAGATACGCAGTATTTT.

This chain connects TRBV5-4 to TRBJ2-7; TRBD2 agrees at 12 bases. The CDR3 loop spans 14 amino acids. J gave up 7 bases and V 0 bases, and 2 bases lay outside the gene matches. The germline V gene has CDR1 SGHNT and CDR2 YYREEE (reference sequence). CDR3 nucleotide sequence: TGTGCCAGCAGCTTGGCTGGACTAGCGGGGGAGCAGTACTTC. This encodes CASSLAGLAGEQYF.

Only one count was recorded for this clone. The J gene is TRBJ2-2, the V gene TRBV5-4; 9 bases map to TRBD1. Germline V lookup: CDR1 SGHNT, CDR2 YYREEE (reference sequence). V gave up 5 bases and J gave up 4 bases; unmatched junction bases: 6. The CDR3 loop spans 15 amino acids. In DNA, the CDR3 is TGTGCCAGCAGGCCGGGACAGGGTCCCACCGGGGAGCTGTTTTTT. Translating gives CASRPGQGPTGELFF.

CDR3 residues: CASSKVRDTKTFTGELFF. DNA for the CDR3: TGTGCCAGCAGCAAAGTCCGGGACACTAAGACCTTCACCGGGGAGCTGTTTTTT. The V call is TRBV7-9, the J call TRBJ2-2, with TRBD1 as a possible D gene (6 bases). The V end was cut by 5 bases, the J end by 4 bases, with 23 bases between. The CDR3 spans 18 residues. Germline CDR1 SEHNR, CDR2 FQNEAQ (reference sequence).

This clone was observed a handful of times. The chain recombines TRBV7-3 with TRBJ2-1, with D possibly TRBD2 on 5 matching bases. The ends were cut back, 5 bases at V and 0 bases at J, with 14 bases in the middle. The CDR3 has 16 residues. From germline, CDR1 is SGHTA and CDR2 FQGTGA. CDR3 loop: CASSAVSGSSYNEQFF. CDR3 coding DNA: TGTGCCAGCAGCGCAGTAAGCGGAAGCTCCTACAATGAGCAGTTCTTC.

The gene calls are TRBV7-7 and TRBJ1-2, with 8 bases aligning to TRBD1. CDR1 SSHAT and CDR2 FNYEAQ come from the germline V gene (reference sequence). This CDR3 is 16 amino acids long. Losses at the gene ends were 5 bases for V and 7 bases for J; bases not matched to a gene: 15. The CDR3: CASSPLSPDRVGGYTF. The CDR3 DNA follows: TGTGCCAGCAGCCCATTAAGCCCGGACAGGGTTGGTGGCTACACCTTC.

This clone has just one count. The CDR3 bases are TGTGCCAGCTCACCAGCGGACAGCCAGACCTACGAGCAGTACTTC. Protein: CASSPADSQTYEQYF. The chain couples TRBV18 to TRBJ2-7; possible D gene TRBD1, 6 bases. This CDR3 has 15 residues. V was trimmed by 2 bases and J by 2 bases, leaving 13 bases between them. Per the germline V gene, CDR1 is KGHSH and CDR2 is LQKENI.

This sequence joins TRBV6-5 and TRBJ2-7, with D tentatively TRBD1 or TRBD2 (6 bases each). Germline V gene sequence: CDR1 MNHEY, CDR2 SVGAGI. This CDR3 has 15 amino acids. V gave up 6 bases and J gave up 0 bases, with 15 bases separating them. The CDR3 reads CASRNDGGGSYEQYF. CDR3 bases: TGTGCCAGCAGGAACGATGGAGGGGGCTCCTACGAGCAGTACTTC.

The chain has TRBV6-6 and TRBJ2-3; D assignment may be TRBD1 or TRBD2 (5 bases each). CDR3 length: 16 residues. From germline, CDR1 is MNHNY and CDR2 SVGAGI (reference sequence). The ends were cut back, 2 bases at V and 4 bases at J, with 16 bases in the middle. The CDR3 nucleotides are TGTGCCAGCAGTTACGGTCGGGGCTTAGCCCCAGATACGCAGTATTTT. Encoded protein: CASSYGRGLAPDTQYF.

J is TRBJ1-6 and V is TRBV4-1; D is unclear. Germline V gene lookup returns CDR1 MGHRA and CDR2 YSYEKL. Trimming cost V 1 base and J 10 bases, with 14 bases left between them. The CDR3 has 15 amino acids. The CDR3 region is CASSQAEVHYSPLHF. CDR3 DNA sequence: TGCGCCAGCAGCCAAGCTGAGGTTCACTACTCACCCCTCCACTTT.

The chain joins TRBV4-1 to TRBJ1-2; tentatively, D is TRBD1 (6 bases). V was pared by 4 bases and J by 5 bases, with 14 bases between. The CDR3 is 14 amino acids. Germline lookup yields CDR1 MGHRA and CDR2 YSYEKL. The CDR3 protein is CASSPSGVSYGYTF. CDR3 coding DNA: TGCGCCAGCAGCCCCTCAGGGGTCTCATATGGCTACACCTTC.

This clone was recorded only once. In nucleotides, the CDR3 is TGTGCCAGCAGCTCGGGACAGGGATTGACAGATACGCAGTATTTT. This translates into CASSSGQGLTDTQYF. The chain uses TRBV7-3 and TRBJ2-3; 9 positions agree with TRBD1. The CDR3 totals 15 residues. Germline V gives CDR1 SGHTA, CDR2 FQGTGA. V lost 4 bases to trimming and J lost 3 bases; unmatched junction nucleotides: 5.

The chain links TRBV10-3 to TRBJ2-7; the match to TRBD2 covers 12 bases. The germline V gene has CDR1 ENHRY and CDR2 SYGVKD. CDR3 size: 16 residues. The V and J ends lost 4 bases and 2 bases, in that order; junction bases with no gene match: 6. The DNA of the CDR3 is TGTGCCATCAGTGCCCTAGCGGGAGGGGGGGCCTACGAGCAGTACTTC. Translating gives CAISALAGGGAYEQYF.

V is TRBV7-9 and J is TRBJ2-2; D gene uncertain. CDR1 is SEHNR, CDR2 FQNEAQ, per germline (reference sequence). The V and J ends lost 7 bases and 8 bases respectively, with 5 bases between them. The CDR3 is made up of 10 amino acids. CDR3 DNA: TGTGCCAGCAAGCCGGGGGAGCTGTTTTTT. Amino acids: CASKPGELFF.

The J gene is TRBJ2-7, the V gene TRBV21-1; the D call TRBD1 from the table was never checked on the DNA. TRBV21-1 is given as a pseudogene. The CDR3 has 13 residues. CDR3 bases: TGTGCCAGCGCGGGACAGGGATCCTACGAGCAGTACTTC. Its translation is CASAGQGSYEQYF.

The chain has TRBV25-1 and TRBJ2-2; a possible D gene is TRBD2 (6 bases). The CDR3 contains 15 residues. Germline V gene data show CDR1 as MGHDK and CDR2 as SYGVNS. V dropped 8 bases and J dropped 3 bases, with 16 bases sitting between them. In DNA, the CDR3 is TGTGCCAGCGCGCCAAGGTCGGGGGACACCGGGGAGCTGTTTTTT. The encoded protein is CASAPRSGDTGELFF.

This chain connects TRBV4-3 to TRBJ1-1; D is ambiguous. Looked up from germline, CDR1 is LGHNA and CDR2 is YSLEER. The CDR3 contains 14 residues. V was trimmed by 4 bases and J by 1 base, leaving 10 bases between them. This CDR3 is CASSLWQSNTEAFF. The CDR3, as DNA: TGCGCCAGCAGCCTGTGGCAGTCGAACACTGAAGCTTTCTTT.

The V and J genes are TRBV7-9 and TRBJ1-1, with no clear D. The CDR3 is made up of 12 amino acids. Germline V gene data show CDR1 as SEHNR and CDR2 as FQNEAQ (reference sequence). V gave up 5 bases and J gave up 1 base, with 5 bases separating them. CDR3 residues: CASSLQNTEAFF. Here the CDR3 DNA reads TGTGCCAGCAGCCTACAGAACACTGAAGCTTTCTTT.

The J gene is TRBJ2-2, the V gene TRBV27; the D call may be TRBD1 or TRBD2 (6 bases each). The germline CDR1 and CDR2 sequences are MNHEY and SMNVEV (reference sequence). The V gene lost 5 bases and the J gene lost 2 bases, with 15 bases spanning the gap. The CDR3 contains 16 residues. Written as DNA, the CDR3 is TGTGCCAGCAGTCCCCTGGGGGGCACCAACACCGGGGAGCTGTTTTTT. This encodes CASSPLGGTNTGELFF.

The gene calls are TRBV9 and TRBJ2-2, with TRBD2 as a possible D gene (5 bases). Germline loops: CDR1 SGDLS, CDR2 YYNGEE. The CDR3 sequence is 14 residues long. V was pared by 0 bases and J by 13 bases, with 16 bases between. The CDR3: CASSVASDYGVLFF. CDR3 coding DNA: TGTGCCAGCAGCGTAGCTAGTGACTACGGAGTGCTGTTTTTT.

The chain has TRBV19 and TRBJ1-2; 7 bases match TRBD1. Germline V gene sequence: CDR1 LNHDA, CDR2 SQIVND (reference sequence). V lost 5 bases and J lost 1; bases outside the gene matches: 10. This CDR3 is 16 amino acids long. The CDR3, as DNA: TGTGCCAGTAGTGTTGACAGGGAGTCGTTTAACTATGGCTACACCTTC. It codes for CASSVDRESFNYGYTF. Using reference TRBV19 and TRBJ1-2 for the parts outside the CDR3, the full variable domain is DGGITQSPKYLFRKEGQNVTLSCEQNLNHDAMYWYRQDPGQGLRLIYYSQIVNDFQKGDIAEGYSVSREKKESFPLTVTSAQKNPTAFYLCASSVDRESFNYGYTFGSGTRLTVV.